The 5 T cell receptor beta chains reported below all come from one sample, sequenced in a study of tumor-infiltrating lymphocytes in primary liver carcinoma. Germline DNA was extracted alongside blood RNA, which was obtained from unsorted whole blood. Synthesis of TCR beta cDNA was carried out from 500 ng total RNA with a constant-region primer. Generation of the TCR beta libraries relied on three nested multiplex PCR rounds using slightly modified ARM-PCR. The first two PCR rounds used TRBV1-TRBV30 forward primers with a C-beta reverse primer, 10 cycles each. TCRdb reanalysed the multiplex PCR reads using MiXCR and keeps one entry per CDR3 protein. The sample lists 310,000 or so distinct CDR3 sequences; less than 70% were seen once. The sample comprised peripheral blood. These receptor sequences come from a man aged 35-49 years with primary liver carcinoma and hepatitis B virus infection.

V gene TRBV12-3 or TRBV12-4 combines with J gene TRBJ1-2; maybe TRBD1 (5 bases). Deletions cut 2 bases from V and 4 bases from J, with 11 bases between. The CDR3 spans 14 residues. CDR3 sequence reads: CASSLLGASYGYTF. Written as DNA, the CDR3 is TGTGCCAGCAGTTTACTTGGGGCCAGCTATGGCTACACCTTC.

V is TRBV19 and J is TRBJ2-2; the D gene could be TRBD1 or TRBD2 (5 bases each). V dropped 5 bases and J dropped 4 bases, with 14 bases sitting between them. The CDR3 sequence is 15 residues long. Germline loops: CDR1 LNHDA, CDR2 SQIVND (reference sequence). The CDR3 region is CASSLGERITGELFF. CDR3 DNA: TGTGCCAGTAGTTTGGGGGAAAGAATCACCGGGGAGCTGTTTTTT.

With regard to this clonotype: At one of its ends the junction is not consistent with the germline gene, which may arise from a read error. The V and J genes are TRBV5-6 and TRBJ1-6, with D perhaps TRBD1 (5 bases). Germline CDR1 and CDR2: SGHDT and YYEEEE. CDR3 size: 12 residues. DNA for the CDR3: TGTGCCAGCGGCTTGGTCGGGGGAACCCTCCACTTT. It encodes CASGLVGGTLHF. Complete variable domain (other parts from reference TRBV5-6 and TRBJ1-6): DAGVTQSPTHLIKTRGQQVTLRCSPKSGHDTVSWYQQALGQGPQFIFQYYEEEERQRGNFPDRFSGHQFPNYSSELNVNALLLGDSALYLCASGLVGGTLHFGNGTRLTVT.

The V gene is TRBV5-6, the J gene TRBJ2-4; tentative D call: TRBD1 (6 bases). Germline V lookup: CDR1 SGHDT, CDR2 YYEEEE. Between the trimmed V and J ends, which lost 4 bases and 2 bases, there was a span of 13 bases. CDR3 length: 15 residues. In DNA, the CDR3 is TGTGCCAGCAGCCTGTACAGGGTCTCCAAAAACATTCAGTACTTC. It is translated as CASSLYRVSKNIQYF.

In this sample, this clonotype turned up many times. The CDR3 sequence is CAVRGAYEQYF. CDR3 in DNA: TGTGCCGTTAGGGGGGCCTACGAGCAGTACTTC. The chain links TRBV25-1 to TRBJ2-7; D might be TRBD1 or TRBD2, each matching 6 bases. The CDR3 loop spans 11 amino acids. Trimming pared 11 bases from V and 2 bases from J, leaving 10 bases between. Germline loops: CDR1 MGHDK, CDR2 SYGVNS.